This TCR beta chain comes out of a study of blood T cell repertoires in COVID-19. The CDR3 runs 14 residues. V dropped 4 bases and J dropped 5; count of bases not matched to a gene: 0. CDR1 and CDR2 from the germline V gene are LNHDA and SQIVND (reference sequence). Sequencing used immunoSEQ multiplex PCR; TCRdb keeps in-frame clones, though not all of them. The sample records about 440,000 clones, 70% to 90% being singletons. Cohort placement rested on clinical history that participants reported themselves. The receptor was derived from a young woman with acute COVID-19. The sequenced material came from PBMCs or T cells enriched from blood (not recorded which). This sequence joins TRBV19 and TRBJ1-6, with 9 bases identical to TRBD1. The CDR3: CASSRTGDNSPLHF. CDR3 bases: TGTGCCAGTAGTAGGACAGGGGATAATTCACCCCTCCACTTT. The whole variable domain, filled in from reference TRBV19 and TRBJ1-6, reads DGGITQSPKYLFRKEGQNVTLSCEQNLNHDAMYWYRQDPGQGLRLIYYSQIVNDFQKGDIAEGYSVSREKKESFPLTVTSAQKNPTAFYLCASSRTGDNSPLHFGNGTRLTVT.